Shown below are 26 T cell receptor beta chains from a single sample sequenced in a study of blood T cell repertoires in COVID-19. Generated by immunoSEQ multiplex PCR, the TCRdb table keeps only in-frame clones and is missing some. The data show some 220,000 clones, with approximately 90% seen just once and over 3% held by the top ten. The sequenced material came from PBMCs or T cells enriched from blood (not recorded which). These receptor sequences come from a woman aged 40 to 50 with acute COVID-19.

A few counts support this clone. The chain joins TRBV7-9 to TRBJ1-1; 8 positions match TRBD1. Germline CDR1 is SEHNR and CDR2 is FQNEAQ (reference sequence). CDR3 length equals 15 residues. Germline trimming cut 6 bases from V and 4 bases from J; bases unmatched to any gene: 10. Written as DNA, the CDR3 is TGTGCCAGCAGAAACAAGGACAGGGTGGGCACTGAAGCTTTCTTT. Its protein product is CASRNKDRVGTEAFF.

This clone is a singleton in its sample. This chain links TRBV24-1 with TRBJ1-1; D not certain. The V end was cut by 3 bases, the J end by 4 bases, with 8 bases between. This CDR3 has 13 amino acids. Germline V gene lookup returns CDR1 KGHDR and CDR2 SFDVKD. The CDR3 DNA is TGTGCCACCAGTGATGGGAGTTCCACTGAAGCTTTCTTT. Protein: CATSDGSSTEAFF.

The rearrangement joins TRBV5-1 to TRBJ2-7; D is perhaps TRBD1 (6 bases). V lost 0 bases, J lost 6 bases, and 13 bases lay in between. Germline V gene data show CDR1 as SGHRS and CDR2 as YFSETQ. The CDR3 contains 14 residues. The CDR3 spells CASSLATGSLEQYV. The CDR3 DNA sequence: TGCGCCAGCAGCTTGGCCACAGGGAGTCTCGAGCAGTACGTC.

This clone has only one observation. The CDR3 region has the DNA TGTGCCAGTAGTGGAAGGACAGGAAACACCATATATTTT. Its protein is CASSGRTGNTIYF. The chain is built from TRBV19 and TRBJ1-3; possibly TRBD1 for D (5 bases). Germline V CDR1 and CDR2: LNHDA, SQIVND (reference sequence). This CDR3 is built from 13 residues. V was clipped by 5 bases and J by 4 bases, with 9 bases between them.

This chain connects TRBV7-2 to TRBJ2-7; 14 bases fit TRBD2. The V gene's germline CDR1 is SGHTA and CDR2 FQGNSA. This CDR3 has 16 residues. With 4 bases clipped from V and 4 bases from J, the junction kept 6 bases outside the gene matches. The CDR3 DNA reads as TGTGCCAGCAGCTCAGGTGGGACTAGCGGGAGATACGAGCAGTACTTC. Residues: CASSSGGTSGRYEQYF.

The chain combines TRBV5-4 with TRBJ2-4, with 8 nucleotides matching TRBD2. V was clipped by 0 bases and J by 8 bases; unmatched bases: 1. The CDR3 runs to 13 residues. CDR1 is SGHNT and CDR2 is YYREEE in the germline V gene (reference sequence). DNA for the CDR3: TGTGCCAGCAGCTTGGCCGGGGGGGACATTCAGTACTTC. Translating it yields CASSLAGGDIQYF.

This clone was counted between two and nine times. The gene calls are TRBV7-9 and TRBJ2-2; possible D gene TRBD1, 6 bases. The V end lost 6 bases, the J end lost 2 bases, and 16 bases lay between the germline ends. The CDR3 contains 16 residues. The germline CDR1 and CDR2 sequences are SEHNR and FQNEAQ (reference sequence). The CDR3: CASRGGRDINTGELFF. The CDR3, as DNA: TGTGCCAGCAGAGGAGGTCGGGACATTAACACCGGGGAGCTGTTTTTT.

This clone appeared once. The genes are TRBV9 and TRBJ2-2; D remains ambiguous. V dropped 2 bases and J dropped 1 base, with 6 bases sitting between them. Germline V CDR1 and CDR2: SGDLS, YYNGEE. This CDR3 spans 14 amino acids. CDR3 bases: TGTGCCAGCAGCGTCCATCAGAACACCGGGGAGCTGTTTTTT. As protein: CASSVHQNTGELFF.

The DNA for the CDR3 is TGTGCCAGCAGCCAAGATTCACTAGCGGGGGTGAAGACCCAGTACTTC. Protein sequence: CASSQDSLAGVKTQYF. V and J are TRBV14 and TRBJ2-5; TRBD2 aligns across 11 bases. Trimming removed 0 bases from V and 6 bases from J; junction bases left unmatched: 6. Germline V gives CDR1 SGHDN, CDR2 FVKESK. The length of the CDR3 is 16 residues.

The chain carries TRBV6-9 and TRBJ2-6; possible D gene TRBD1, 5 bases. The length of the CDR3 is 15 residues. Germline V CDR1 and CDR2: MNHGY, SVAAGI. Between the trimmed V and J ends, which lost 4 bases and 5 bases, there was a span of 12 bases. CDR3 in amino acids: CASSSTGFRANVLTF. CDR3 in DNA: TGTGCCAGCAGTTCCACAGGTTTCCGGGCCAACGTCCTGACTTTC.

The chain is built from TRBV5-6 and TRBJ2-7; 9 bases are a match to TRBD1. The V gene end was trimmed by 1 base and the J gene end by 6 bases; junction bases not matched to a gene: 11. CDR3 length equals 16 residues. Per germline, CDR1 SGHDT and CDR2 YYEEEE. CDR3 coding DNA: TGTGCCAGCAGCTTGAGGGACAGGGAAGTCCTGGGCGAGCAGTACTTC. Its translation: CASSLRDREVLGEQYF.

This clone has only one observation. The chain joins TRBV3-1 (or the pseudogene TRBV3-2) to TRBJ1-6, with D unresolved. Germline V lookup: CDR1 LGHDT, CDR2 YNNKEL (reference sequence). CDR3 size: 15 residues. V was shortened by 1 base and J by 8 bases, with 12 bases between the two germline ends. CDR3 in DNA: TGTGCCAGCAGCCAAGCGACATGGGTTTATTCACCCCTCCACTTT. Encoded protein: CASSQATWVYSPLHF.

The V call is TRBV5-1, the J call TRBJ1-2; D is possibly TRBD1 (5 bases). V was clipped by 5 bases and J by 3 bases, with 11 bases between them. Germline V gives CDR1 SGHRS, CDR2 YFSETQ. The CDR3 consists of 13 residues. The CDR3 nucleotides are TGCGCCAGCAGTCGGGGGTATGACTATGGCTACACCTTC. Translation: CASSRGYDYGYTF.

The chain links TRBV11-2 to TRBJ2-3, with D possibly matching TRBD2 (5 bases). The CDR3 length is 14 residues. From germline, CDR1 is SGHAT and CDR2 FQNNGV. Trimming stripped 1 base from V and 3 bases from J, with 8 bases between. The CDR3 DNA is TGTGCCAGCAGCTTAGGGCCGGGAACAGATACGCAGTATTTT. This sequence encodes CASSLGPGTDTQYF. The variable domain in full, completed from reference TRBV11-2 and TRBJ2-3, reads EAGVAQSPRYKIIEKRQSVAFWCNPISGHATLYWYQQILGQGPKLLIQFQNNGVVDDSQLPKDRFSAERLKGVDSTLKIQPAKLEDSAVYLCASSLGPGTDTQYFGPGTRLTVL.

Notes on this clone: The junction does not match germline at one end; this may be a read error. Other DNA sequences in this sample translate to the same CDR3. The rearrangement uses TRBV3-1 (or the pseudogene TRBV3-2) and TRBJ2-2, with TRBD2 matching 12 bases. The CDR3 is made up of 17 amino acids. Germline V gene sequence: CDR1 LGHDT, CDR2 YNNKEL (reference sequence). This chain's CDR3 is CASSRNGLAGNTGELFF. The CDR3 coding sequence is TGTGCCAGCAGCCGGAATGGACTAGCGGGGAACACCGGAGAGCTGTTTTTT.

This clone has a handful of counts. This sequence joins TRBV19 and TRBJ2-2, with 9 positions matching TRBD2. The CDR3 contains 15 residues. The V segment lost 2 bases and the J segment 7 bases; nucleotides outside the gene matches: 5. The germline CDR1 and CDR2 sequences are LNHDA and SQIVND (reference sequence). CDR3 nucleotides: TGTGCCAGTAGTATAATTGGCGGGAGGGACGGGGAGCTGTTTTTT. Amino acid sequence: CASSIIGGRDGELFF.

This clone has only one observation. CDR3 sequence reads: CASSQGLRDQPQHF. The DNA of the CDR3 is TGTGCCAGCAGCCAGGGACTAAGGGATCAGCCCCAGCATTTT. The chain recombines TRBV9 with TRBJ1-5; tentatively, D is TRBD1 (5 bases). V was clipped by 4 bases and J by 5 bases, with 13 bases between them. The CDR3 totals 14 residues. The germline V gene encodes CDR1 SGDLS and CDR2 YYNGEE. The full variable domain, rest sourced from reference TRBV9 and TRBJ1-5, is DSGVTQTPKHLITATGQRVTLRCSPRSGDLSVYWYQQSLDQGLQFLIQYYNGEERAKGNILERFSAQQFPDLHSELNLSSLELGDSALYFCASSQGLRDQPQHFGDGTRLSIL.

The chain links TRBV18 to TRBJ2-5; D unclear. Trimming stripped 2 bases from V and 5 bases from J, with 9 bases between. The CDR3 is 13 amino acids. The germline V gene has CDR1 KGHSH and CDR2 LQKENI. In nucleotides, the CDR3 is TGTGCCAGCTCACCAGAGTCACGCGAGACCCAGTACTTC. Its protein product is CASSPESRETQYF.

V usage is TRBV5-8 and J usage is TRBJ1-5; 9 positions match TRBD1. With 4 bases clipped from V and 2 bases from J, the junction kept 16 bases outside the gene matches. CDR3 size: 19 residues. CDR1 is SGHTS, CDR2 YDEGEE, per germline. The CDR3 DNA is TGTGCCAGCAGCGAAACAGGGGGCGCGGGTTTTTTGGGCAATCAGCCCCAGCATTTT. It specifies CASSETGGAGFLGNQPQHF.

V usage is TRBV27 and J usage is TRBJ1-2, with 9 bases that match TRBD1. CDR1 is MNHEY and CDR2 is SMNVEV in the germline V gene (reference sequence). J lost 4 bases, V lost 3 bases, and 12 bases had no gene match. The CDR3 length is 17 residues. The CDR3 region is CASSFNRGRGSPYGYTF. The CDR3 coding sequence is TGTGCCAGCAGTTTCAACAGGGGGCGAGGGTCGCCCTATGGCTACACCTTC.

The chain employs TRBV9 and TRBJ1-3; 7 nucleotides agree with TRBD1. Germline CDR1 reads SGDLS; CDR2 reads YYNGEE. The CDR3 has 14 amino acids. Losses at the gene ends were 4 bases for V and 4 bases for J; bases not matched to a gene: 5. The CDR3 nucleotides are TGTGCCAGCAGCCCCCGGGACAGCGGAAACACCATATATTTT. This codes for CASSPRDSGNTIYF. The variable domain in full, completed from reference TRBV9 and TRBJ1-3, reads DSGVTQTPKHLITATGQRVTLRCSPRSGDLSVYWYQQSLDQGLQFLIQYYNGEERAKGNILERFSAQQFPDLHSELNLSSLELGDSALYFCASSPRDSGNTIYFGEGSWLTVV.

The chain recombines TRBV5-1 with TRBJ1-2; D unresolved. The V gene's germline CDR1 is SGHRS and CDR2 YFSETQ. V was pared by 0 bases and J by 7 bases, with 13 bases between. CDR3 length equals 14 residues. As DNA, the CDR3 is TGCGCCAGCAGCTTGGTATCAGGAGGGTTTGGCTACACCTTC. Its protein product is CASSLVSGGFGYTF. The whole variable domain, filled in from reference TRBV5-1 and TRBJ1-2, reads KAGVTQTPRYLIKTRGQQVTLSCSPISGHRSVSWYQQTPGQGLQFLFEYFSETQRNKGNFPGRFSGRQFSNSRSEMNVSTLELGDSALYLCASSLVSGGFGYTFGSGTRLTVV.

V is TRBV5-1 and J is TRBJ1-4; no clear D gene. Germline V gives CDR1 SGHRS, CDR2 YFSETQ. This CDR3 contains 13 residues. Trimming cost V 0 bases and J 10 bases, with 10 bases left between them. The CDR3 sequence: CASSLETSGKLFF. Written as DNA, the CDR3 is TGCGCCAGCAGCTTGGAGACATCCGGAAAACTGTTTTTT.

CDR3 bases: TGCGCCAGCGGCGAGAACAGGGGAAACGCTGGGGCCAACGTCCTGACTTTC. Translated, it gives CASGENRGNAGANVLTF. The chain uses TRBV5-1 and TRBJ2-6; 7 bases agree with TRBD1. V shed 7 bases, J shed 2 bases, and the junction held 12 bases outside the gene matches. Germline CDR1 reads SGHRS; CDR2 reads YFSETQ. The CDR3 totals 17 residues.

The chain uses TRBV18 and TRBJ1-4, with no clear D. CDR1 KGHSH and CDR2 LQKENI come from the germline V gene. V lost 6 bases and J lost 0, with 8 bases in between. The CDR3 sequence is 14 residues long. Here the CDR3 reads CASSRSSTNEKLFF. The DNA of the CDR3 is TGTGCCAGCTCCCGGTCTTCAACTAATGAAAAACTGTTTTTT. Complete variable domain (other parts from reference TRBV18 and TRBJ1-4): NAGVMQNPRHLVRRRGQEARLRCSPMKGHSHVYWYRQLPEEGLKFMVYLQKENIIDESGMPKERFSAEFPKEGPSILRIQQVVRGDSAAYFCASSRSSTNEKLFFGSGTQLSVL.

The V call is TRBV9, the J call TRBJ2-2; perhaps TRBD1 as D (8 bases). Germline CDR1 SGDLS, CDR2 YYNGEE. The CDR3 has 16 amino acids. Trimming shortened V by 2 bases and J by 2 bases, and 13 bases separated the two germline ends. The DNA for the CDR3 is TGTGCCAGCAGCGTTAACAGGGGGGGAAACACCGGGGAGCTGTTTTTT. This encodes CASSVNRGGNTGELFF.